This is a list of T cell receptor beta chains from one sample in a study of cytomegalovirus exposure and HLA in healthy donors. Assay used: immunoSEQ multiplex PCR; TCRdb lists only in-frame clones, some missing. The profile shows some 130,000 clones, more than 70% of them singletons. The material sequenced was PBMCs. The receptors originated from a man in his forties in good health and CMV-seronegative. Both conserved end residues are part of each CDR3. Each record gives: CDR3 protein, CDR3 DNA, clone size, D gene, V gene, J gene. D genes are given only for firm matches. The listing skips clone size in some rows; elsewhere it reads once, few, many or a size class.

CASSLGTGRNTEAFF,TGTGCCAGCAGCTTAGGAACAGGGAGGAACACTGAAGCTTTCTTT,-,-,TRBV11-2,TRBJ1-1
CASSRDGSTAQPQHF,TGTGCCAGCAGCCGCGACGGATCGACAGCTCAGCCCCAGCATTTT,-,-,TRBV7-2,TRBJ1-5
CASSQDSSGTGELFF,TGCGCCAGCAGCCAAGATTCGTCCGGGACCGGGGAGCTGTTTTTT,-,-,TRBV4-3,TRBJ2-2
CASSPGTGGSYGYTF,TGTGCCAGCTCACCTGGGACAGGGGGGAGCTATGGCTACACCTTC,-,TRBD1,TRBV18,TRBJ1-2
CASAGGNSYEQYF,TGCGCCAGCGCCGGCGGTAACTCCTACGAGCAGTACTTC,-,-,TRBV5-1,TRBJ2-7
CASSPGAGAYEQYF,TGTGCCAGCAGCCCCGGGGCGGGAGCCTACGAGCAGTACTTC,-,TRBD2,TRBV5-4,TRBJ2-7
CASSIDRSGVADTQYF,TGTGCCAGTAGTATAGATCGGAGCGGAGTGGCAGATACGCAGTATTTT,-,-,TRBV19,TRBJ2-3
CASSQGTGFNTGELFF,TGTGCCAGCAGCCAAGGGACAGGGTTCAACACCGGGGAGCTGTTTTTT,-,TRBD1,TRBV27,TRBJ2-2
CASSLGQGHYEQYF,TGTGCCAGCAGCTTAGGGCAGGGCCACTACGAGCAGTACTTC,-,-,TRBV7-6,TRBJ2-7
CASKRSSGANVLTF,TGTGCCAGCAAGCGAAGCTCTGGGGCCAACGTCCTGACTTTC,-,-,TRBV9,TRBJ2-6
CASSPRSGGRETQYF,TGTGCCAGCTCACCCCGAAGCGGGGGAAGAGAGACCCAGTACTTC,-,TRBD2,TRBV18,TRBJ2-5
CASSLGAPADTQYF,TGTGCCAGCAGTTTGGGAGCCCCCGCAGATACGCAGTATTTT,few,-,TRBV28,TRBJ2-3